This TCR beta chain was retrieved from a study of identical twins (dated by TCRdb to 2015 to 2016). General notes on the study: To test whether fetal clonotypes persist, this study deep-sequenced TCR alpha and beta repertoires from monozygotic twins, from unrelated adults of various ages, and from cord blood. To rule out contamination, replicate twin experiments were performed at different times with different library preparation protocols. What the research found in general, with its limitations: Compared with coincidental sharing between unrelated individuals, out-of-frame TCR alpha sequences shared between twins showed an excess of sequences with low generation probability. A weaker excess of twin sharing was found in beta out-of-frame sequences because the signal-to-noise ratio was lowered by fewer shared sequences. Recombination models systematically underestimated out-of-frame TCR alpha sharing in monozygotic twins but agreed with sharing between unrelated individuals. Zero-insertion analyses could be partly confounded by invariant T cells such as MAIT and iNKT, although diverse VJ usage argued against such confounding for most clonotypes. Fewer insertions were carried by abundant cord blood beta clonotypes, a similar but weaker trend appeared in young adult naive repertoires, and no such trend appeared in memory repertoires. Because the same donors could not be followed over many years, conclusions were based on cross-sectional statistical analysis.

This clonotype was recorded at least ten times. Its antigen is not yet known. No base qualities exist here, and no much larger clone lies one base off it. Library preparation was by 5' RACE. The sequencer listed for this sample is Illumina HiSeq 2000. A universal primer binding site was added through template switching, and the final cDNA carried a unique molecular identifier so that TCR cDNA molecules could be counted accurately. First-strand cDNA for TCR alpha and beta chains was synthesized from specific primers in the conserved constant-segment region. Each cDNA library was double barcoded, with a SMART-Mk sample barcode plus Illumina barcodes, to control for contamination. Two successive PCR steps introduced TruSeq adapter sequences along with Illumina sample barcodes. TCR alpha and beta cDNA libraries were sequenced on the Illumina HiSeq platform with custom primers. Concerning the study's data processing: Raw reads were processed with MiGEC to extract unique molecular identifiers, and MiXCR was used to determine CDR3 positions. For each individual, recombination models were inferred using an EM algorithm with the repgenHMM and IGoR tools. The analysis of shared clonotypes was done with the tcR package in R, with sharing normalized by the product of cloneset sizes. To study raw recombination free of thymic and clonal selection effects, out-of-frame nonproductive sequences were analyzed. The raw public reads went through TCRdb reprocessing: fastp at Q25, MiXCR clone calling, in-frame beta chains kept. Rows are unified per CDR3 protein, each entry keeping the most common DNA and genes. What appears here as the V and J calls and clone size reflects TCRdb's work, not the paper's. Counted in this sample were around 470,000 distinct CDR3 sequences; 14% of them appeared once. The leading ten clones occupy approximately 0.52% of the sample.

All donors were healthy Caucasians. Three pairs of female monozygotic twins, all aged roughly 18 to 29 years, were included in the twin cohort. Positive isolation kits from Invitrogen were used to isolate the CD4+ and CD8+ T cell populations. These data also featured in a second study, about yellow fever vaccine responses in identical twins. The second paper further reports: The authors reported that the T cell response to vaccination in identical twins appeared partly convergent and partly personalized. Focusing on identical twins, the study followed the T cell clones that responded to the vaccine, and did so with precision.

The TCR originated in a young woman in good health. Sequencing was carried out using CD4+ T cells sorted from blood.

In nucleotide form, the sequence is TGCGCCAGCAGCCAAGCGTTGGGGGGAGGCACAGATACGCAGTATTTT. This yields the protein CASSQALGGGTDTQYF. The V and J genes are TRBV4-3 and TRBJ2-3, with TRBD2 as a weak D call on 6 bases. CDR3 length: 16 amino acids, cysteine to phenylalanine. The CDR3 DNA has 48 bases and is translated from base 1. The germline V gene gives CDR1 as LGHNA and CDR2 as YSLEER. V is cut by 1 base and J by 1 base, and the space between the germline ends is 12 bases.